This TCR beta chain was sequenced for a study of Ad26.COV2.S vaccination and SARS-CoV-2 variants. Notes on the study in general: Spike-specific TCR breadth in vaccine recipients exceeded that seen in placebo recipients.

Documented treatment: some 20 received Ad26.COV2.S at low or high dose, single or two shots; about five received placebo; per-sample allocation not given. On day 63 after the first injection, vaccine and placebo recipients gave samples. To note about this clone: Antigen specificity is unknown.

Only in-frame clones appear in the TCRdb table, and some are missing; sequencing was by immunoSEQ multiplex PCR. In the table there are about 350,000 clones, less than 90% of which are singletons. CDR3 size: 17 residues. V was shortened by 2 bases and J by 7 bases, with 22 bases between the two germline ends. The germline CDR1 and CDR2 sequences are SGHTA and FQGNSA. The sequencing used peripheral blood, collected in a trial of Ad26.COV2.S vaccine versus placebo. V gene TRBV7-2 combines with J gene TRBJ2-3; a possible D gene is TRBD2 (6 bases). The sequence was collected from a person between 18 and 65 years old who received the Ad26.COV2.S COVID-19 vaccine or a placebo. The CDR3 DNA is TGTGCCAGCAGCTTACAGAGTGGGAGGTCACTAACTTATACGCAGTATTTT. Translation: CASSLQSGRSLTYTQYF.